Described below is a single TCR beta chain sequence and its context. The source of the sample is a study of T and B cells in COVID-19 patients. Background on the study: Peripheral blood came from COVID-19 patients with active infection or after recovery. Comorbidities linked to unfavorable COVID-19 outcome were present in 18 of 20 active-infection patients.

V dropped 5 bases and J dropped 5; count of bases not matched to a gene: 8. The germline V gene has CDR1 MDHEN and CDR2 SYDVKM. The CDR3 totals 15 residues. From blood, roughly 240-550 ng of genomic DNA served as TRB template. BIOMED2 TRB-A/B primer pools were used in multiplex TRB PCR. TCRdb reprocessed the multiplex PCR reads with MiXCR, giving one entry per CDR3 protein. Here the sample spans thousands of distinct CDR3 sequences, just under 20% being singletons. Input material: blood. J is TRBJ2-5 and V is TRBV28; 10 nucleotides agree with TRBD1. The TCR sequence derives from a human donor who had recovered from COVID-19. This CDR3 reads CASSLPGQGTETQYF. Written as DNA, the CDR3 is TGTGCCAGCAGTCTTCCGGGACAGGGGACGGAGACCCAGTACTTC.